This TCR beta chain was retrieved from a study of PD-1 blockade in classical Hodgkin lymphoma. Method: immunoSEQ multiplex PCR; TCRdb's copy keeps in-frame clones and lacks some. This table has 15,000 to 20,000 clones, around four fifths appearing once. Every patient relapsed after autologous stem cell transplantation, and brentuximab vedotin exposure varied. Starting with thawed PBMCs, CD4+ T cells were purified by magnetic negative selection. As regards this clone: Antigen unknown.

The germline V and J ends were trimmed by 8 bases and 7 bases, with 18 bases remaining between them. Germline V CDR1 and CDR2: SNHLY, FYNNEI. The CDR3 consists of 15 residues. Study conclusions and caveats: By C4D1, diversity of CD4+ TCRs had risen significantly, whereas that of CD8+ TCRs had not. Reported baseline diversity: healthy donors highest, relapsed/refractory patients lowest. Undefined causes, possibly disease activity or prior therapy, underlie the repertoire differences.

The chain links TRBV2 to TRBJ1-6, with a weak D call TRBD1 (5 bases). The origin of this receptor is a human donor with classical Hodgkin lymphoma. This specimen was CD4+ T cells from blood, taken at baseline. CDR3 protein: CASHPTHSGNSPLHF. The CDR3 region has the DNA TGTGCCAGCCACCCTACTCACTCAGGGAATTCACCCCTCCACTTT.